A selection of T cell receptor beta chains follows, all from one sample in a study of identical twins. MiXCR, run by TCRdb on the 5' RACE reads, gives a single entry per CDR3 protein. This sample has 1.5 million to 2 million distinct CDR3 sequences; roughly a third occur once, and the top ten carry approximately 0.25%. The sample comprised cord blood. The receptors here all came from a newborn girl in good health. The CDR3 runs from the conserved cysteine through the conserved F or W. The order of the fields is CDR3 length, D gene, V gene, clone size, J gene, CDR3 protein, CDR3 DNA. A D gene is named only where the DNA matches it firmly. Only part of the rows carry a size: once, few, many, or a class if the clone is expanded.

cdr3_length: 15
d_call: TRBD2
v_call: TRBV20-1
clone_size: .
j_call: TRBJ2-1
cdr3_aa: CSAQPSGGTYDEQFF
cdr3_nt: TGCAGTGCTCAACCTAGCGGGGGAACCTACGATGAGCAGTTCTTC

cdr3_length: 12
d_call: .
v_call: TRBV7-9
clone_size: few
j_call: TRBJ2-1
cdr3_aa: CASSLATGEQFF
cdr3_nt: TGTGCCAGCAGCTTAGCGACCGGGGAGCAGTTCTTC

cdr3_length: 14
d_call: .
v_call: TRBV27
clone_size: few
j_call: TRBJ2-7
cdr3_aa: CASSLGWGTYEQYF
cdr3_nt: TGTGCCAGCAGTTTAGGCTGGGGGACCTACGAGCAGTACTTC

cdr3_length: 13
d_call: .
v_call: TRBV11-2
clone_size: .
j_call: TRBJ2-7
cdr3_aa: CASSKGGHYEQYF
cdr3_nt: TGTGCCAGCAGCAAGGGGGGGCACTACGAGCAGTACTTC

cdr3_length: 17
d_call: TRBD2
v_call: TRBV6-5
clone_size: .
j_call: TRBJ2-2
cdr3_aa: CASSYSQASGYTGELFF
cdr3_nt: TGTGCCAGCAGTTACTCGCAGGCTAGCGGGTACACCGGGGAGCTGTTTTTT

cdr3_length: 14
d_call: .
v_call: TRBV11-2
clone_size: many
j_call: TRBJ2-7
cdr3_aa: CASSLGAFVYEQYF
cdr3_nt: TGTGCCAGCAGCTTGGGGGCCTTTGTCTACGAGCAGTACTTC

cdr3_length: 13
d_call: .
v_call: TRBV9
clone_size: many
j_call: TRBJ2-3
cdr3_aa: CASSVLSTDTQYF
cdr3_nt: TGTGCCAGCAGCGTTCTTAGCACAGATACGCAGTATTTT

cdr3_length: 16
d_call: TRBD2
v_call: TRBV12-5
clone_size: .
j_call: TRBJ2-5
cdr3_aa: CASGFSPGGYQETQYF
cdr3_nt: TGTGCTAGTGGTTTTTCCCCGGGGGGGTACCAAGAGACCCAGTACTTC

cdr3_length: 12
d_call: .
v_call: TRBV13
clone_size: .
j_call: TRBJ1-6
cdr3_aa: CASSLMNSPLHF
cdr3_nt: TGTGCCAGCAGCTTGATGAATTCACCCCTCCACTTT

cdr3_length: 22
d_call: TRBD2
v_call: TRBV20-1
clone_size: .
j_call: TRBJ2-1
cdr3_aa: CSARNFDRTKVIVAGGANEQFF
cdr3_nt: TGCAGTGCTAGAAACTTTGACCGGACGAAAGTCATTGTGGCGGGAGGGGCCAATGAGCAGTTCTTC

cdr3_length: 13
d_call: .
v_call: TRBV4-2
clone_size: few
j_call: TRBJ2-3
cdr3_aa: CASSQEEADGQYF
cdr3_nt: TGTGCCAGCAGCCAAGAAGAGGCGGATGGGCAGTATTTT

cdr3_length: 15
d_call: TRBD2
v_call: TRBV2
clone_size: .
j_call: TRBJ2-3
cdr3_aa: CASRTPSGVTDTQYF
cdr3_nt: TGTGCCAGCAGGACACCTAGCGGGGTCACAGATACGCAGTATTTT

cdr3_length: 15
d_call: .
v_call: TRBV2
clone_size: .
j_call: TRBJ1-6
cdr3_aa: CASSDFWGYNSPLHF
cdr3_nt: TGTGCCAGCAGTGATTTCTGGGGCTATAATTCACCCCTCCACTTT

cdr3_length: 12
d_call: TRBD1
v_call: TRBV19
clone_size: .
j_call: TRBJ1-1
cdr3_aa: CATLTGSTEAFF
cdr3_nt: TGTGCCACCCTGACAGGGTCCACTGAAGCTTTCTTT

cdr3_length: 15
d_call: .
v_call: TRBV7-8
clone_size: .
j_call: TRBJ2-1
cdr3_aa: CASSPSGASNNEQFF
cdr3_nt: TGTGCCAGCAGCCCTTCTGGGGCCAGTAACAATGAGCAGTTCTTC

cdr3_length: 13
d_call: .
v_call: TRBV15
clone_size: .
j_call: TRBJ2-1
cdr3_aa: CATSSFGFNEQFF
cdr3_nt: TGTGCCACCAGCAGTTTTGGGTTTAATGAGCAGTTCTTC

cdr3_length: 14
d_call: .
v_call: TRBV20-1
clone_size: .
j_call: TRBJ2-1
cdr3_aa: CSARDHGPYNEQFF
cdr3_nt: TGCAGTGCTAGAGATCATGGGCCCTACAATGAGCAGTTCTTC

cdr3_length: 14
d_call: .
v_call: TRBV28
clone_size: .
j_call: TRBJ2-4
cdr3_aa: CASRSDGRKNIQYF
cdr3_nt: TGTGCCAGCAGGTCGGACGGTCGAAAAAACATTCAGTACTTC

cdr3_length: 14
d_call: .
v_call: TRBV7-8
clone_size: .
j_call: TRBJ2-4
cdr3_aa: CANSFRTAKNIQYF
cdr3_nt: TGTGCCAACAGCTTTCGGACAGCCAAAAACATTCAGTACTTC

cdr3_length: 13
d_call: .
v_call: TRBV5-1
clone_size: .
j_call: TRBJ2-3
cdr3_aa: CASSPVRADTQYF
cdr3_nt: TGCGCCAGCAGCCCTGTCCGGGCAGATACGCAGTATTTT

cdr3_length: 15
d_call: .
v_call: TRBV24-1
clone_size: few
j_call: TRBJ2-6
cdr3_aa: CATSAGGSGANVLTF
cdr3_nt: TGTGCCACCAGTGCCGGGGGCTCTGGGGCCAACGTCCTGACTTTC

cdr3_length: 12
d_call: .
v_call: TRBV7-9
clone_size: few
j_call: TRBJ2-7
cdr3_aa: CASRSLSYEQYF
cdr3_nt: TGTGCCAGCCGTTCTCTTTCCTACGAGCAGTACTTC

cdr3_length: 13
d_call: .
v_call: TRBV6-5
clone_size: few
j_call: TRBJ2-7
cdr3_aa: CASSYSKRDEQYF
cdr3_nt: TGTGCCAGCAGTTACTCGAAAAGAGACGAGCAGTACTTC

cdr3_length: 16
d_call: TRBD2
v_call: TRBV20-1
clone_size: many
j_call: TRBJ2-1
cdr3_aa: CSASPPSGSSYNEQFF
cdr3_nt: TGCAGTGCTAGTCCTCCTAGCGGGAGCTCCTACAATGAGCAGTTCTTC

cdr3_length: 17
d_call: TRBD2
v_call: TRBV6-5
clone_size: .
j_call: TRBJ2-6
cdr3_aa: CASSYWMSGGGANVLTF
cdr3_nt: TGTGCCAGCAGTTACTGGATGTCGGGGGGTGGGGCCAACGTCCTGACTTTC

cdr3_length: 14
d_call: TRBD2
v_call: TRBV20-1
clone_size: few
j_call: TRBJ2-7
cdr3_aa: CSAINSGGDYEQYF
cdr3_nt: TGCAGTGCTATCAATAGCGGGGGGGACTACGAGCAGTACTTC

cdr3_length: 11
d_call: .
v_call: TRBV21-1
clone_size: .
j_call: TRBJ1-1
cdr3_aa: CASSTTFEAFF
cdr3_nt: TGTGCCAGCAGCACGACATTCGAAGCTTTCTTT

cdr3_length: 15
d_call: .
v_call: TRBV12-3/TRBV12-4
clone_size: many
j_call: TRBJ1-2
cdr3_aa: CASSRDLVRDYGYTF
cdr3_nt: TGTGCCAGCAGCCGAGACTTAGTCAGGGACTATGGCTACACCTTC

cdr3_length: 15
d_call: .
v_call: TRBV27
clone_size: few
j_call: TRBJ2-3
cdr3_aa: CASSFQGGGIDTQYF
cdr3_nt: TGTGCCAGCAGTTTTCAGGGTGGAGGGATAGATACGCAGTATTTT

cdr3_length: 16
d_call: TRBD2
v_call: TRBV4-2
clone_size: few
j_call: TRBJ2-3
cdr3_aa: CASSRTSGNLPDTQYF
cdr3_nt: TGTGCCAGCAGCCGGACTAGCGGGAATCTCCCAGATACGCAGTATTTT

cdr3_length: 16
d_call: .
v_call: TRBV29-1
clone_size: .
j_call: TRBJ2-3
cdr3_aa: CSVDHPRETSTDTQYF
cdr3_nt: TGCAGCGTTGATCACCCGAGGGAGACTAGCACAGATACGCAGTATTTT

cdr3_length: 16
d_call: .
v_call: TRBV7-9
clone_size: few
j_call: TRBJ1-2
cdr3_aa: CASSLGVQGLGYGYTF
cdr3_nt: TGTGCCAGCAGCTTAGGAGTCCAGGGGTTGGGGTATGGCTACACCTTC

cdr3_length: 15
d_call: .
v_call: TRBV28
clone_size: .
j_call: TRBJ1-5
cdr3_aa: CASSLAGQGIQPQHF
cdr3_nt: TGTGCCAGCAGTTTAGCGGGGCAGGGGATTCAGCCCCAGCATTTT

cdr3_length: 14
d_call: TRBD2
v_call: TRBV29-1
clone_size: .
j_call: TRBJ2-3
cdr3_aa: CSVEKGGSTDTQYF
cdr3_nt: TGCAGCGTTGAAAAGGGCGGGAGTACAGATACGCAGTATTTT

cdr3_length: 19
d_call: TRBD1
v_call: TRBV7-9
clone_size: .
j_call: TRBJ1-5
cdr3_aa: CASSLARGQGADSNQPQHF
cdr3_nt: TGTGCCAGCAGCTTAGCGAGGGGACAGGGTGCGGATAGCAATCAGCCCCAGCATTTT

cdr3_length: 14
d_call: .
v_call: TRBV7-9
clone_size: .
j_call: TRBJ1-2
cdr3_aa: CASSLGRAYYGYTF
cdr3_nt: TGTGCCAGCAGCTTGGGCAGGGCGTACTATGGCTACACCTTC

cdr3_length: 14
d_call: .
v_call: TRBV28
clone_size: .
j_call: TRBJ1-1
cdr3_aa: CPSSLWTMNTEAFF
cdr3_nt: TGTCCCAGCAGTTTATGGACAATGAACACTGAAGCTTTCTTT